These T cell receptor beta chains were read from a single sample in a study of cytomegalovirus exposure and HLA in healthy donors. The repertoire was sequenced with immunoSEQ multiplex PCR; TCRdb's copy has only in-frame clones and lacks some. Seen here are more than 85,000 clones, 70% to 90% observed once, and the top ten hold over 1.1%. The sequencing input was PBMCs. Receptor source: a woman under 40 in good health and CMV-seropositive. Both conserved end residues are part of each CDR3. D genes are given only for firm matches. Some rows mark clone size as missing; the rest say once, few, many or name a class of expanded clone.

>NA|TRBV27|NA|TRBJ2-3
CASSLLRSRTDTQYF
TGTGCCAGCAGTTTACTGCGGTCGCGGACAGATACGCAGTATTTT
>few|TRBV30|NA|TRBJ2-5
CAWSRGKGAKTQYF
TGTGCCTGGAGCAGGGGTAAGGGCGCGAAGACCCAGTACTTC
>NA|TRBV9|NA|TRBJ2-6
CASSVSPGANVLTF
TGTGCCAGCAGCGTCTCCCCTGGGGCCAACGTCCTGACTTTC
>NA|TRBV19|NA|TRBJ1-1
CASSIRNGQMNTEAFF
TGTGCCAGTAGTATCCGGAACGGACAGATGAACACTGAAGCTTTCTTT
>NA|TRBV30|NA|TRBJ2-7
CAWRAKGEGYEQYF
TGTGCCTGGAGGGCGAAGGGGGAGGGCTACGAGCAGTACTTC
>NA|TRBV7-2|TRBD1|TRBJ1-2
CASSSRQGVLGGYTF
TGTGCCAGCAGCTCCCGGCAGGGGGTCCTAGGGGGCTACACCTTC
>NA|TRBV7-9|NA|TRBJ1-2
CASSLADFTSGYTF
TGTGCCAGCAGCTTGGCGGACTTTACCAGTGGCTACACCTTC
>NA|TRBV9|TRBD2|TRBJ2-3
CASSVGISGGRMVTQYF
TGTGCCAGCAGCGTAGGTATTAGCGGGGGCCGAATGGTTACGCAGTATTTT
>NA|TRBV11-2|TRBD2|TRBJ2-1
CASSFQGLAGSNEQFF
TGTGCCAGCAGCTTCCAGGGTTTAGCGGGAAGCAATGAGCAGTTCTTC
>once|TRBV5-4|NA|TRBJ1-4
CASSKDNSIGEKLFF
TGTGCCAGCAGCAAGGACAATTCGATAGGTGAAAAACTGTTTTTT
>once|TRBV12-5|NA|TRBJ2-1
CASGLPRRAAFPNEQFF
TGTGCTAGTGGTTTGCCCCGCAGGGCGGCGTTCCCCAATGAGCAGTTCTTC
>once|TRBV5-6|TRBD2|TRBJ2-7
CASSLGTSGSPSSYEQYF
TGTGCCAGCAGCTTGGGGACTAGCGGGAGCCCGAGCTCCTACGAGCAGTACTTC
>NA|TRBV30|TRBD2|TRBJ2-3
CAWSVALTSGTDTQYF
TGTGCCTGGAGTGTAGCGTTGACTAGCGGTACAGATACGCAGTATTTT
>NA|TRBV6-4|TRBD2|TRBJ2-3
CASSQSGSRTDTQYF
TGTGCCAGCAGTCAGAGCGGGAGTAGAACAGATACGCAGTATTTT
>NA|TRBV7-2|TRBD1|TRBJ1-1
CASGNRGYTEAFF
TGTGCCAGCGGCAACAGGGGGTACACTGAAGCTTTCTTT
>NA|TRBV27|TRBD1|TRBJ1-6
CASRWDRLNSPLHF
TGTGCCAGCCGCTGGGACAGACTTAATTCACCCCTCCACTTT
>few|TRBV18|TRBD1|TRBJ1-2
CASSPPKVGDRGYRYTF
TGTGCCAGCTCACCACCGAAAGTCGGTGACAGGGGCTATCGCTACACCTTC
>once|TRBV5-6|TRBD2|TRBJ2-3
CASRPGLAAPTDTQYF
TGTGCCAGCAGACCCGGACTAGCGGCCCCCACAGATACGCAGTATTTT
>NA|TRBV30|TRBD1|TRBJ2-1
CAWSGDRGRGEQFF
TGTGCCTGGAGCGGGGACAGGGGGCGCGGTGAGCAGTTCTTC
>NA|TRBV6-1|TRBD1|TRBJ2-7
CASSSEQGASYEQYF
TGTGCCAGCAGCTCGGAACAGGGGGCTTCCTACGAGCAGTACTTC
>NA|TRBV11-2|TRBD1|TRBJ2-1
CASSWDRNTYNEQFF
TGTGCCAGCAGCTGGGACAGGAATACCTACAATGAGCAGTTCTTC
>few|TRBV6-6|TRBD1|TRBJ2-2
CASRTGANTGELFF
TGTGCCAGCCGGACAGGCGCGAACACCGGGGAGCTGTTTTTT
>NA|TRBV5-5|TRBD2|TRBJ2-1
CASRTGLDTTSSYNEQFF
TGTGCCAGCAGAACGGGACTAGATACTACATCCTCCTACAATGAGCAGTTCTTC
>NA|TRBV7-9|NA|TRBJ2-1
CASSLVLGGQFF
TGTGCCAGCAGCTTAGTTCTGGGAGGGCAGTTCTTC
>NA|TRBV15|NA|TRBJ2-3
CATSRVRRSTDTQYF
TGTGCCACCAGCAGAGTTCGGAGAAGCACAGATACGCAGTATTTT
>NA|TRBV5-8|NA|TRBJ1-2
CASSLPGFPTYGYTF
TGTGCCAGCAGCCTTCCAGGGTTCCCTACCTATGGCTACACCTTC
>NA|TRBV5-1|NA|TRBJ2-7
CASSLVGDEQYF
TGCGCCAGCAGCTTGGTCGGGGACGAGCAGTACTTC
>NA|TRBV28|NA|TRBJ1-3
CASSGRAGNTIYF
TGTGCCAGCAGTGGGCGGGCGGGAAACACCATATATTTT
>NA|TRBV2|NA|TRBJ2-1
CASSEGRVSSYNEQFF
TGTGCCAGCAGTGAAGGACGGGTAAGCTCCTACAATGAGCAGTTCTTC
>NA|TRBV5-4|TRBD2|TRBJ2-2
CASSPGTSISRELFF
TGTGCCAGCAGCCCCGGGACTAGCATTAGCCGGGAGCTGTTTTTT
>few|TRBV6-5|NA|TRBJ2-1
CASRRGRPDNEQFF
TGTGCCAGTAGGAGGGGGCGCCCGGACAATGAGCAGTTCTTC
>NA|TRBV5-1|NA|TRBJ2-7
CASSERTKTYEQYF
TGCGCCAGCAGCGAAAGGACAAAGACCTACGAGCAGTACTTC
>NA|TRBV28|TRBD1|TRBJ2-3
CASSLYEGATDTQYF
TGTGCCAGCAGTTTATATGAGGGGGCCACAGATACGCAGTATTTT
>NA|TRBV6-6|TRBD2|TRBJ2-1
CASSYVTGLVNNEQFF
TGTGCCAGCAGTTACGTGACGGGACTAGTGAACAATGAGCAGTTCTTC
>NA|TRBV2|NA|TRBJ2-5
CASSHRDWRQETQYF
TGTGCCAGCAGTCACCGGGACTGGAGACAAGAGACCCAGTACTTC